What follows is one T cell receptor beta chain and its context. Its antigen is not known. This record belongs to a study of T-cell reconstitution after alpha-beta-depleted transplantation in children. Overall study results and limits: There were reportedly several hundred expanded graft clones from which alpha-beta T cells came about two months after transplant. T-cell counts and diversity at one year following transplant were attributed mainly to newly produced T cells. High day-60 TCRbeta diversity in some patients came from surviving recipient T cells and thymic progenitors.

During its preparation, the TCRbeta library received unique molecular identifiers. Each CDR3 protein is one row after TCRdb ran MiXCR on the PCR reads. The sample has approximately 300,000 distinct CDR3 sequences, about 7.3% seen once. The CDR3 extends over 15 amino acids. Per the germline V gene, CDR1 is MNHEY and CDR2 is SVGAGI. Trimming took 2 bases from V and 8 from J; bases not matched to a gene: 7. The specimen comprised peripheral blood, sampled 360 days after TCRalphabeta/CD19-depleted stem cell transplant. The sequence was obtained from a female patient younger than 10 who had a stem cell transplant for Fanconi anemia, so the T cells may come from the graft donor. This chain connects TRBV6-5 to TRBJ1-4, with TRBD1 matching 8 bases. The chain's CDR3 is CASSYARTGSEKLFF. DNA of the CDR3: TGTGCCAGCAGTTACGCTAGGACAGGGAGCGAAAAACTGTTTTTT.